This T cell receptor beta chain is from a study of Tregs in tolerant kidney transplant recipients. The repertoire was sequenced with immunoSEQ multiplex PCR; TCRdb's copy has only in-frame clones and lacks some. The sample consists of 85,000 to 90,000 clones, around nine tenths of them appearing once. Study-wide findings and caveats: Biological reproducibility was not directly addressed in this study. Expanding Tregs on activated donor B cells appeared to best identify donor-specific TCRbeta clones. The small number of patients limits these findings pending further validation.

With respect to this clone: Its antigen is not identified.

The CDR3 covers 17 residues. Unmatched junction bases numbered 11, after V lost 5 bases and J lost 0 bases. Germline lookup yields CDR1 MNHEY and CDR2 SMNVEV (reference sequence). Unstimulated regulatory T cells (CD4+CD25+CD127-), CD4+CD25- non-regulatory cells, CD4 and CD8 cells were FACS-sorted from thawed PBMCs. The sample taken for sequencing was CD8+ T cells from blood. The V and J genes are TRBV27 and TRBJ1-2; TRBD1 matches 8 bases. The receptor comes from a human donor in good health. CDR3: CASSPRTGRAANYGYTF. CDR3 DNA sequence: TGTGCCAGCAGTCCCCGGACAGGGCGCGCCGCTAACTATGGCTACACCTTC.